A single T cell receptor beta chain is shown here with its context. What it binds is not known. The sample belongs to a study of T cell responses to AZD1222 COVID-19 vaccine. Study-wide results and limits: Regions 160-218 and 743-854 dominated among vaccine-associated CD4 TCRs spanning spike. Repertoires were sampled only after the peak T cell response.

The CDR3 is made up of 14 amino acids. CDR1 and CDR2 from the germline V gene are MNHEY and SMNVEV (reference sequence). J lost 2 bases, V lost 4 bases, and 5 bases had no gene match. Some clones are missing from TCRdb's copy, which holds only in-frame ones; the method was immunoSEQ multiplex PCR. The sample has roughly 150,000 clones; about nine tenths are singletons. The chain uses TRBV27 and TRBJ2-7; 7 nucleotides line up with TRBD1. The sequence came from an adult in good health. The specimen comprised peripheral blood, sampled on day 0 of MenACWY control vaccination. CDR3 sequence (DNA): TGTGCCAGCAGTTCCGGGACAGAGCCCTACGAGCAGTACTTC. Protein: CASSSGTEPYEQYF.